This is a list of T cell receptor beta chains from one sample in a study of T cell changes during pregnancy in multiple sclerosis. Measured with immunoSEQ multiplex PCR; TCRdb has only the in-frame clones, and not every one. Among approximately 49,000 clones listed, approximately 92% were seen once. The sequences come from peripheral blood, collected after pregnancy. These receptors came from a female donor with multiple sclerosis, enrolled in a pregnancy study. The CDR3 runs from the conserved cysteine through the conserved F or W. The order of the fields is D gene, V gene, J gene, clone size, CDR3 protein, CDR3 DNA. D genes are given only for firm matches. Clone size is not always given. Where it is, it says once, few, many or a class for expanded clones.

TRBD1	TRBV15	TRBJ2-1	.	CATSGTQGANRRSYNEQFF	TGTGCCACCAGCGGGACACAGGGGGCTAATAGGAGGTCCTACAATGAGCAGTTCTTC
TRBD2	TRBV5-1	TRBJ2-1	.	CASSLVWAGGPLNNEQFF	TGCGCCAGCAGCTTGGTTTGGGCGGGGGGGCCGTTGAACAATGAGCAGTTCTTC
.	TRBV30	TRBJ1-1	.	CACSWRQTNTEAFF	TGTGCCTGTTCCTGGAGGCAGACGAACACTGAAGCTTTCTTT
.	TRBV7-9	TRBJ1-2	few	CASRGLDYGYTF	TGTGCCAGCAGGGGGCTCGACTATGGCTACACCTTC
.	TRBV6-5	TRBJ1-1	.	CASSYFRGTEAFF	TGTGCCAGCAGTTACTTCCGGGGGACTGAAGCTTTCTTT
TRBD1	TRBV19	TRBJ2-7	.	CASTGQGTEQYF	TGTGCCAGCACGGGACAGGGGACCGAGCAGTACTTC
.	TRBV5-1	TRBJ2-1	.	CASSLNRNNEQFF	TGCGCCAGCAGCTTAAACAGAAACAATGAGCAGTTCTTC
.	TRBV4-2	TRBJ1-6	.	CASSQDRVSPLHF	TGTGCCAGCAGCCAAGATCGGGTTTCACCCCTCCACTTT
.	TRBV30	TRBJ1-2	.	CAWSPQGNYGYTF	TGTGCCTGGAGTCCCCAGGGCAACTATGGCTACACCTTC
.	TRBV19	TRBJ2-7	.	CASSAAGSSYEQYF	TGTGCCAGTAGTGCTGCGGGGAGCTCCTACGAGCAGTACTTC
.	TRBV21-1	TRBJ2-1	.	CASSKRGGDPNEQFF	TGTGCCAGCAGCAAAAGGGGGGGCGATCCCAATGAGCAGTTCTTC
.	TRBV7-6	TRBJ1-5	.	CASSLLPPGGDQPQHF	TGTGCCAGCAGCCTCCTTCCGCCAGGCGGGGATCAGCCCCAGCATTTT
TRBD2	TRBV25-1	TRBJ2-7	.	CASSARLAENEQYF	TGTGCCAGCAGTGCGAGACTAGCAGAGAACGAGCAGTACTTC
TRBD2	TRBV20-1	TRBJ2-7	.	CSPQAGDEQYF	TGCAGTCCACAGGCGGGGGACGAGCAGTACTTC
.	TRBV18	TRBJ1-1	.	CASSPLQGRDTEAFF	TGTGCCAGCTCACCACTGCAGGGGAGGGACACTGAAGCTTTCTTT
TRBD1	TRBV4-2	TRBJ2-2	.	CASSPGTGNTGELFF	TGTGCCAGCAGCCCCGGGACAGGGAACACCGGGGAGCTGTTTTTT
TRBD2	TRBV4-2	TRBJ2-3	.	CASSQALTIRAGGTDTQYF	TGTGCCAGCAGCCAAGCGCTTACAATCCGAGCGGGGGGTACAGATACGCAGTATTTT
TRBD1	TRBV7-3	TRBJ1-2	.	CASSPDRGGGYTF	TGTGCCAGCAGCCCCGACAGGGGAGGGGGCTACACCTTC
TRBD1	TRBV5-4	TRBJ2-4	once	CASSPAGTGGNIQYF	TGTGCCAGCAGTCCTGCCGGGACAGGGGGAAACATTCAGTACTTC
.	TRBV6-5	TRBJ2-3	.	CASSSLVDTQYF	TGTGCCAGCAGTTCCCTAGTGGATACGCAGTATTTT
TRBD1	TRBV7-9	TRBJ1-5	once	CASSKGTGSGQPQHF	TGTGCCAGCAGCAAGGGGACAGGGAGCGGGCAGCCCCAGCATTTT
.	TRBV11-2	TRBJ1-5	.	CASSLAPGNQPQHF	TGTGCCAGCAGCTTAGCACCGGGCAATCAGCCCCAGCATTTT
TRBD2	TRBV7-2	TRBJ2-3	.	CASSLFVGGGAVTDTQYF	TGTGCCAGCAGCTTATTCGTCGGCGGGGGGGCGGTCACAGATACGCAGTATTTT
TRBD1	TRBV6-6	TRBJ2-1	.	CASTSRTGVYNEQFF	TGTGCCAGCACCTCGAGGACAGGGGTTTACAATGAGCAGTTCTTC
.	TRBV5-1	TRBJ1-1	.	CASSAGLPNTEAFF	TGCGCCAGCAGCGCCGGACTCCCCAACACTGAAGCTTTCTTT
TRBD1	TRBV6-5	TRBJ2-4	.	CASSRTGGKNIQYF	TGTGCCAGCAGTCGGACAGGCGGCAAAAACATTCAGTACTTC
TRBD1	TRBV9	TRBJ1-3	.	CASSPSDRGYGNTIYF	TGTGCCAGCAGCCCGTCCGACAGGGGGTACGGAAACACCATATATTTT
.	TRBV19	TRBJ2-7	.	CASSSRRGSYEQYF	TGTGCCAGTAGCTCCCGGCGGGGTTCCTACGAGCAGTACTTC
TRBD1	TRBV6-1	TRBJ2-5	.	CASSWDRDEETQYF	TGTGCCAGCAGTTGGGACAGGGATGAAGAGACCCAGTACTTC
.	TRBV4-2	TRBJ2-6	.	CASRPGVSGANVLTF	TGTGCCAGCCGACCCGGGGTCTCTGGGGCCAACGTCCTGACTTTC
TRBD1	TRBV2	TRBJ1-1	.	CASSERDRGRTEAFF	TGTGCCAGCAGTGAAAGGGACAGGGGGCGTACTGAAGCTTTCTTT
.	TRBV2	TRBJ2-2	.	CASTGTGELFF	TGTGCCAGCACGGGCACCGGGGAGCTGTTTTTT
TRBD2	TRBV5-1	TRBJ2-5	.	CASSPRGGGAETQYF	TGCGCCAGCAGCCCCAGAGGCGGGGGGGCAGAGACCCAGTACTTC
TRBD1	TRBV27	TRBJ1-6	once	CASSSRQGYNSPLHF	TGTGCCAGCAGTTCCAGACAGGGCTATAATTCACCCCTCCACTTT
TRBD2	TRBV9	TRBJ2-2	.	CASSAQLAATGELFF	TGTGCCAGCAGCGCCCAACTAGCGGCCACCGGGGAGCTGTTTTTT
.	TRBV6-1	TRBJ1-6	.	CASSDRGISSYNSPLHF	TGTGCCAGCAGTGATAGGGGTATCAGCTCCTATAATTCACCCCTCCACTTT
.	TRBV7-2	TRBJ1-3	.	CASSLAGPGAGNTIYF	TGTGCCAGCAGCTTAGCTGGGCCAGGGGCTGGAAACACCATATATTTT
.	TRBV7-9	TRBJ1-2	.	CASSLRSGLNYGYTF	TGTGCCAGCAGCTTGAGGTCAGGACTTAACTATGGCTACACCTTC
TRBD2	TRBV4-2	TRBJ2-3	.	CASSQGGPGGGPTDTQYF	TGTGCCAGCAGCCAAGGGGGGCCGGGGGGGGGCCCGACAGATACGCAGTATTTT
TRBD1	TRBV5-1	TRBJ2-1	.	CASRPGGFNEQFF	TGCGCCAGCAGACCAGGGGGCTTCAATGAGCAGTTCTTC
TRBD1	TRBV4-3	TRBJ2-7	few	CASSQPGGEQYF	TGCGCCAGCAGCCAACCAGGGGGAGAGCAGTACTTC
.	TRBV7-3	TRBJ1-5	.	CASSVTGSLGQPQHF	TGTGCCAGCAGCGTAACAGGGAGCTTGGGTCAGCCCCAGCATTTT
.	TRBV7-9	TRBJ2-2	few	CASSFTGTGELFF	TGTGCCAGCAGCTTTACGGGGACCGGGGAGCTGTTTTTT
TRBD1	TRBV15	TRBJ1-5	.	CATSRVRDRGFNSNQPQHF	TGTGCCACCAGCAGAGTGCGAGACAGGGGCTTTAATAGCAATCAGCCCCAGCATTTT
.	TRBV2	TRBJ1-6	.	CASSRSNSPLHF	TGTGCCAGCTCCCGGTCTAATTCACCCCTCCACTTT
TRBD1	TRBV10-3	TRBJ2-7	.	CAISGGQGVVTRSYEQYF	TGTGCCATCAGTGGTGGACAGGGGGTGGTAACTAGGTCCTACGAGCAGTACTTC
TRBD1	TRBV10-3	TRBJ1-2	.	CATRTGENYGYTF	TGTGCCACCCGGACAGGGGAAAACTATGGCTACACCTTC
.	TRBV7-9	TRBJ1-4	.	CASAAAGEVGLFF	TGTGCCAGCGCGGCTGCGGGTGAGGTAGGACTGTTTTTT
TRBD1	TRBV2	TRBJ1-1	.	CASRGQPNTEAFF	TGTGCCAGCAGGGGACAGCCGAACACTGAAGCTTTCTTT
TRBD2	TRBV4-3	TRBJ2-5	.	CASSQGVGSGAETQYF	TGCGCCAGCAGCCAAGGGGTTGGTAGCGGGGCCGAGACCCAGTACTTC
.	TRBV14	TRBJ2-5	.	CASSQGLQETQYF	TGTGCCAGCAGCCAGGGACTTCAAGAGACCCAGTACTTC
.	TRBV6-6	TRBJ2-7	.	CASSYGVRGNSYEQYF	TGTGCCAGCAGTTACGGAGTCCGGGGAAACTCCTACGAGCAGTACTTC
.	TRBV7-2	TRBJ2-1	once	CASSFYELQFF	TGTGCCAGCAGCTTTTATGAGCTTCAGTTCTTC
.	TRBV12-5	TRBJ2-7	.	CASGGGPDEQYF	TGTGCTAGTGGAGGGGGTCCTGACGAGCAGTACTTC
.	TRBV6-5	TRBJ1-1	.	CASSQGNKQAYEAFF	TGTGCCAGCAGCCAAGGTAATAAACAGGCTTATGAAGCTTTCTTT
TRBD2	TRBV30	TRBJ2-3	.	CAWKRRGGTDTQYF	TGTGCCTGGAAGCGGCGGGGGGGCACAGATACGCAGTATTTT
.	TRBV10-3	TRBJ1-4	.	CAISELGGGEKLFF	TGTGCCATCAGTGAGCTCGGGGGGGGTGAAAAACTGTTTTTT
TRBD1	TRBV18	TRBJ2-7	.	CASSPGAGGLEQYF	TGTGCCAGCTCACCCGGGGCAGGGGGTTTGGAGCAGTACTTC